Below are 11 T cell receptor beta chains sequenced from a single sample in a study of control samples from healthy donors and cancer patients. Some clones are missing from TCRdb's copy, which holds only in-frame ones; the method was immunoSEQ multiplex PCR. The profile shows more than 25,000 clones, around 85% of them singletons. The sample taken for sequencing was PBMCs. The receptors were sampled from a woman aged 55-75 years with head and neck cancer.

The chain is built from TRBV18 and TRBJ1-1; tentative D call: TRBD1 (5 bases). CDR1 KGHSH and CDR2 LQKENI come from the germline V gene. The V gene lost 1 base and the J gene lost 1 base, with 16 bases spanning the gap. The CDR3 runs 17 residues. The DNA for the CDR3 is TGTGCCAGCTCACCACTGGAGGGGAGACGTTCGAACACTGAAGCTTTCTTT. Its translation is CASSPLEGRRSNTEAFF.

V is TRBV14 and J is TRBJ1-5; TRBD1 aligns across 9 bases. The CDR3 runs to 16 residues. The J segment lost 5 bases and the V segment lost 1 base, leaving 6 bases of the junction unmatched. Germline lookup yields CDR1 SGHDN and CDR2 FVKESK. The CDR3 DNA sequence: TGTGCCAGCAGCCAAGGGGGAGACAGGGGGTATCAGCCCCAGCATTTT. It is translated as CASSQGGDRGYQPQHF.

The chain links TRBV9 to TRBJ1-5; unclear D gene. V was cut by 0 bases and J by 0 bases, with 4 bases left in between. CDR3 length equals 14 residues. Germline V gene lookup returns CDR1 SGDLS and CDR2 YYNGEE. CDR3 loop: CASSVEGSNQPQHF. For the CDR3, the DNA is TGTGCCAGCAGCGTAGAGGGTAGCAATCAGCCCCAGCATTTT.

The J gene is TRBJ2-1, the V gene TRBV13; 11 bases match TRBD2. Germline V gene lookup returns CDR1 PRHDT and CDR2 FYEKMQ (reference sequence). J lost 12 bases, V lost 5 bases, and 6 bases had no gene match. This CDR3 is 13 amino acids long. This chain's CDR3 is CASSPGGLAAQFF. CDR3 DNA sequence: TGTGCCAGCAGCCCGGGGGGACTAGCGGCGCAGTTCTTC.

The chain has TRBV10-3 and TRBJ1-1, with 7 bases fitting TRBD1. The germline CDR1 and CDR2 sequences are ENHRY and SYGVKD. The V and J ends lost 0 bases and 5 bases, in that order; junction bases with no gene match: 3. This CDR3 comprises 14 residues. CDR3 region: CAISESRGQTEAFF. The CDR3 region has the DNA TGTGCCATCAGTGAGTCGAGGGGGCAAACTGAAGCTTTCTTT.

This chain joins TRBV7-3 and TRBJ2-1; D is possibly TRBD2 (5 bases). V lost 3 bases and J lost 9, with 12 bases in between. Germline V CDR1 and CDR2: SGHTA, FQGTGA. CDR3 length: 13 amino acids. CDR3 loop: CASSLGGLSEQFF. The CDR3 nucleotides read TGTGCCAGCAGCTTGGGCGGACTTTCTGAGCAGTTCTTC.

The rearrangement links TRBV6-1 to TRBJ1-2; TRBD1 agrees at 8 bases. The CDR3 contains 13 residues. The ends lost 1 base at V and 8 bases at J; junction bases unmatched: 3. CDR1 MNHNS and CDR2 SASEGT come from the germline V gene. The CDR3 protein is CASSEGQGHGYTF. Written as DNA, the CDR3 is TGTGCCAGCAGTGAAGGACAGGGGCACGGCTACACCTTC.

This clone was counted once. The CDR3 bases are TGTGCCAGCAGCTTAATGGCGTCGGGCGCGTCAAAACATACGCAGTATTTT. Its translation is CASSLMASGASKHTQYF. The chain links TRBV7-3 to TRBJ2-3; unclear D gene. V shed 1 base and J shed 7 bases, with 21 bases lying between them. The length of the CDR3 is 17 residues. The germline V gene has CDR1 SGHTA and CDR2 FQGTGA.

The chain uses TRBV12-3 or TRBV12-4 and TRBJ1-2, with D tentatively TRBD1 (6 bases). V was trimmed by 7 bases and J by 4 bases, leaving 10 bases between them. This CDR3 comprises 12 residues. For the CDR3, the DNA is TGTGCCAGCAAAGAAGGGGGCTATGGCTACACCTTC. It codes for CASKEGGYGYTF.

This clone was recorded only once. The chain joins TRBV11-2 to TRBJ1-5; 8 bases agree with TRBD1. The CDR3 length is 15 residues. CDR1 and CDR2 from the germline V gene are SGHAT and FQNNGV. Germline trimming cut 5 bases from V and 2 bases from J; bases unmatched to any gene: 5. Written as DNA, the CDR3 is TGTGCCAGCAGCGTAACAGGGGGTGGCAATCAGCCCCAGCATTTT. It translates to CASSVTGGGNQPQHF.

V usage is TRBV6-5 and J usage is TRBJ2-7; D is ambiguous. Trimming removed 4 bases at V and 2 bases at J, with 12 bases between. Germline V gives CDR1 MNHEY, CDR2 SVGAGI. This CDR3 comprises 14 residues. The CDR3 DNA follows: TGTGCCAGCAGTTCCCCCCCAGAAACCTACGAGCAGTACTTC. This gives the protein CASSSPPETYEQYF.